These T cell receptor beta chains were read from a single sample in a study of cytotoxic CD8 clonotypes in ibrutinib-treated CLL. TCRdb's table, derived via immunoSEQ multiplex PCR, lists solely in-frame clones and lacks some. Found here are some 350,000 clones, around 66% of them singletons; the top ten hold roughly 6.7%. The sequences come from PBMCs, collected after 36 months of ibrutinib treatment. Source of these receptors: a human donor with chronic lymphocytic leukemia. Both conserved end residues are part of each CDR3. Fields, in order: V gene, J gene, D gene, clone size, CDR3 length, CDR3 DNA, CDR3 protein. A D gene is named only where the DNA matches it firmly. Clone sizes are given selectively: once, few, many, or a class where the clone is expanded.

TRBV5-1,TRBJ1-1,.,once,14,TGCGCCAGCAGCCCAACCTTTTCGCAATCTGAAGCTTTCTTT,CASSPTFSQSEAFF
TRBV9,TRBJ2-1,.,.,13,TGTGCCAGCAGCATGACAGATTACAATGAGCAGTTCTTC,CASSMTDYNEQFF
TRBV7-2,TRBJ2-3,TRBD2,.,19,TGTGCCAGCAGCTTACCGGGCCGGGCTGAGCGGGGGGGCACAGATACGCAGTATTTT,CASSLPGRAERGGTDTQYF
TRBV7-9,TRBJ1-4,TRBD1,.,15,TGTGCCAGCAGCCCAGGACAGGTCGAAAATGAAAAACTGTTTTTT,CASSPGQVENEKLFF
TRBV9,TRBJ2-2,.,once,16,TGTGCCAGCAGCGTGGGGGGACAGAAGAACACCGGGGAGCTGTTTTTT,CASSVGGQKNTGELFF
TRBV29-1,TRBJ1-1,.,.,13,TGCAGCGTTGAGCAGCGGCAGAACACTGAAGCTTTCTTT,CSVEQRQNTEAFF
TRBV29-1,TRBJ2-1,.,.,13,TGCAGCGTTTTAGGGGCAACCTACAATGAGCAGTTCTTC,CSVLGATYNEQFF
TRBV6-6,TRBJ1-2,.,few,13,TGTGCCAGCAACGACGGAGGGCTTGGGGGCTACACCTTC,CASNDGGLGGYTF
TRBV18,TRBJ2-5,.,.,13,TGTGCCAGCTCCAATCCCCAAGGGGAGACCCAGTACTTC,CASSNPQGETQYF
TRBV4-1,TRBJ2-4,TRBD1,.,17,TGCGCCAGCAGCCAAGCCCTCGGGACAGGGGCTGGAAACATTCAGTACTTC,CASSQALGTGAGNIQYF
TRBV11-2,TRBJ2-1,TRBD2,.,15,TGTGCCAGCAGCGAACCGGGACTAGCGGGCATTGAGCAGTTCTTC,CASSEPGLAGIEQFF
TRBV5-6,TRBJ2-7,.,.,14,TGTGCCAGCAGCTCCGACGCTACAGGGACCGAGCAGTACTTC,CASSSDATGTEQYF
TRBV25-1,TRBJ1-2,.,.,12,TGTGCCAGCAGGTTTGGCCTTGGCGGCTACACCTTC,CASRFGLGGYTF
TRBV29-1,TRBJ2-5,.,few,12,TGCAGCGTTCATGGAGGTGGGGAGACCCAGTACTTC,CSVHGGGETQYF
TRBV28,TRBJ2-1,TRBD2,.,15,TGTGCCAGCAGTTTCTCCGGGAGGGCCTACAATGAGCAGTTCTTC,CASSFSGRAYNEQFF
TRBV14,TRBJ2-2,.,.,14,TGTGCCAGCAGCCAACTAGGAGGGACCGGGGAGCTGTTTTTT,CASSQLGGTGELFF
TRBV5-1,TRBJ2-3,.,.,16,TGCGCCAGCAGCTTGGGCAGCGATCTAATAGCAGATACGCAGTATTTT,CASSLGSDLIADTQYF
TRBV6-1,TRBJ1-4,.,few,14,TGTGCCAGCAGTGATGGGGGAATAGATGAAAAACTGTTTTTT,CASSDGGIDEKLFF
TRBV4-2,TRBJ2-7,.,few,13,TGTGCCAGCAGCCAAGATGGCGAGTACGAGCAGTACTTC,CASSQDGEYEQYF
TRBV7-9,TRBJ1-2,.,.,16,TGTGCCAGCAGCTTAGTTCTCTCGACAGAGAGCTATGGCTACACCTTC,CASSLVLSTESYGYTF
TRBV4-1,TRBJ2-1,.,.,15,TGCGCCAGCAGCCAAGAGGCGGCGGATTACAATGAGCAGTTCTTC,CASSQEAADYNEQFF
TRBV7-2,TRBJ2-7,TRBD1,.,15,TGTGCCAGCAGCCGTCGGACAGGCATGGAGTACGAGCAGTACTTC,CASSRRTGMEYEQYF
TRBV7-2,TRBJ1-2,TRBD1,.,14,TGTGCCAGCAGCTTGGGGGGACAGGGTTTTGGCTACACCTTC,CASSLGGQGFGYTF
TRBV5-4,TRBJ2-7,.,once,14,TGTGCCAGCAGCCCGCGGGGACAATTCTACGAGCAGTACTTC,CASSPRGQFYEQYF
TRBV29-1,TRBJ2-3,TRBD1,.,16,TGCAGCGTTGGCCGAGCCCGGGACAGGTACACAGATACGCAGTATTTT,CSVGRARDRYTDTQYF
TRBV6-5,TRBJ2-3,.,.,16,TGTGCCAGCAGTTACAACCCACGACTAGGAGGGGATACGCAGTATTTT,CASSYNPRLGGDTQYF
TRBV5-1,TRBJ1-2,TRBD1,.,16,TGCGCCAGCAGCTTGTATGGTCCCCAGGGGGCTGGTGGCTACACCTTC,CASSLYGPQGAGGYTF
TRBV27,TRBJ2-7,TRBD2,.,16,TGTGCCAGCAGTTTATCTATAGCGGGGGCTACCTACGAGCAGTACTTC,CASSLSIAGATYEQYF
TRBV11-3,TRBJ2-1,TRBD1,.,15,TGTGCCAGCAGCTGGGGACAGGGAAGGGGTAATGAGCAGTTCTTC,CASSWGQGRGNEQFF
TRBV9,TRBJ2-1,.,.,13,TGTGCCAGCAGCGTAAGTGGGGAGAGGGAGCAGTTCTTC,CASSVSGEREQFF
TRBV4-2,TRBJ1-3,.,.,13,TGTGCCAGCAGCCAAGGCGTGGGAAACACCATATATTTT,CASSQGVGNTIYF
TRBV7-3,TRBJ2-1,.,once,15,TGTGCCAGCAGCCTGTGGGACGGTGGATACAATGAGCAGTTCTTC,CASSLWDGGYNEQFF
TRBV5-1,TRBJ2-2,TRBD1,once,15,TGCGCCAGCAGCGCCGGGGACAGGAACACCGGGGAGCTGTTTTTT,CASSAGDRNTGELFF
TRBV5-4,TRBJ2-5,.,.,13,TGTGCCAGCAGCATAGGACAGTGGGAGACCCAGTACTTC,CASSIGQWETQYF
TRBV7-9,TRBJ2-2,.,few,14,TGTGCCAGCAGCCAGACCAAGAACACCGGGGAGCTGTTTTTT,CASSQTKNTGELFF
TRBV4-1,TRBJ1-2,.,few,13,TGCGCCAGCAGCCAAGTGGCCTCGCGGGGCTACACCTTC,CASSQVASRGYTF
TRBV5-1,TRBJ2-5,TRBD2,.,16,TGCGCCAGCAGCTTGTTCCTAGCGGGAGGAAAAGAGACCCAGTACTTC,CASSLFLAGGKETQYF
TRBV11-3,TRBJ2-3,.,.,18,TGTGCCAGCAGCTTAGCCCTCCTTAGGACGGATAGCACAGATACGCAGTATTTT,CASSLALLRTDSTDTQYF
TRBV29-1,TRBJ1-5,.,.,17,TGCAGCGTTGTTTGTGGCAGGGGACAACGTAGCAATCAGCCCCAGCATTTT,CSVVCGRGQRSNQPQHF
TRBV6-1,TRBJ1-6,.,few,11,TGTGCCAGCAGTGAGTATTCACCCCTCCACTTT,CASSEYSPLHF
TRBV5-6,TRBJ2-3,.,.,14,TGTGCCAGCAGCTTGGCCGGAGGTACAGATACGCAGTATTTT,CASSLAGGTDTQYF
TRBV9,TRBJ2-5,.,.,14,TGTGCCAGCAGCCCCAATCCAGTACAAGAGACCCAGTACTTC,CASSPNPVQETQYF
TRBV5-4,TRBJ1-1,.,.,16,TGTGCCAGCAGCTTAATGGGGTGGCAGCAAAACACTGAAGCTTTCTTT,CASSLMGWQQNTEAFF
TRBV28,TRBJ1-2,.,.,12,TGTGCCAGCTCCCCCGTCCTCTATGGCTACACCTTC,CASSPVLYGYTF
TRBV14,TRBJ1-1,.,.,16,TGTGCCAGCAGCCAGGGAGCCCGAAGAAAGGGGACTGAAGCTTTCTTT,CASSQGARRKGTEAFF
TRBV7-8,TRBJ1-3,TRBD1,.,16,TGTGCCAGCAGCTCGGGACAGGGGGCGGCTGGAAACACCATATATTTT,CASSSGQGAAGNTIYF
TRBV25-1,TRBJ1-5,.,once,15,TGTGCCAGCAGGTACCCGACAGTCGGCAATCAGCCCCAGCATTTT,CASRYPTVGNQPQHF
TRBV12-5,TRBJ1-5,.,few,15,TGTGCTAGTGGTTTCGGGCCTTATAGCAATCAGCCCCAGCATTTT,CASGFGPYSNQPQHF
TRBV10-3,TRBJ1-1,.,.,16,TGTGCCATCAGTGAGGCCGGTGGGCGGACGAACACTGAAGCTTTCTTT,CAISEAGGRTNTEAFF
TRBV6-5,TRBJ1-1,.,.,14,TGTGCCAGCAGTTACTCATCCACAGGGACAAGCTCGTTCTTT,CASSYSSTGTSSFF
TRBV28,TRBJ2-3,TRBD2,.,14,TGTGCCAGCAGTTCCCTAGCGGGAGCAGATACGCAGTATTTT,CASSSLAGADTQYF
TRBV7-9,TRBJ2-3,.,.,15,TGTGCCAGCAGCCTCGGGGTAGTCGGAACAGATACGCAGTATTTT,CASSLGVVGTDTQYF
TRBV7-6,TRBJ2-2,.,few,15,TGTGCCAGCAGCTTAGACGACGGGGTAGCCGGGGAGCTGTTTTTT,CASSLDDGVAGELFF